The T cell receptor (beta chain) under discussion was sequenced for a study of monozygotic twins with cystic fibrosis. Produced via immunoSEQ multiplex PCR; TCRdb's table is partial and in-frame only. The sample holds about 25,000 clones, 90% seen once. Study results and limitations: Clonality was generally low (median approximately 0.0094), higher in the most severe patients. V usage most resembled the co-twin in 13 of 16 pairs. Monozygotic CF twins shared more identical nucleotide clonotypes than unrelated patients. In this small cohort, shared CDR3 numbers showed no association with age, concordance or disease severity.

This clone was seen a single time. As yet, its antigen is unknown. Material for sequencing was blood. The receptor's source is a girl aged 2-9 years with cystic fibrosis.

CDR3 bases: TGTGCCAGTAGTATTGGGCTAGGTCGGGGCTACGAGCAGTACTTC. This sequence encodes CASSIGLGRGYEQYF. The V and J genes are TRBV19 and TRBJ2-7, with D perhaps TRBD2 (5 bases). The V and J ends lost 3 bases and 3 bases respectively, with 15 bases between them. The length of the CDR3 is 15 residues. CDR1 and CDR2 (germline): LNHDA, SQIVND (reference sequence).